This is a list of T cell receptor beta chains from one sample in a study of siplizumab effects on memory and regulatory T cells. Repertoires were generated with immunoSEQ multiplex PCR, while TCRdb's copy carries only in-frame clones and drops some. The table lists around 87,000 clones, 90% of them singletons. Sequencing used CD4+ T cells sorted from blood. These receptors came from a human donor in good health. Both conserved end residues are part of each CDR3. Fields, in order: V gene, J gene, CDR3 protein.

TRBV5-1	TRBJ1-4	CASSPVGGAREKLFF
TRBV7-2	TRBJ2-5	CASSPGIGTQYF
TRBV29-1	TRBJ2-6	CSVLAPGANVLTF
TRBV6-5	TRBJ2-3	CASTTGWVSDTQYF
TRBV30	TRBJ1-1	CAWSLHMNTEAFF
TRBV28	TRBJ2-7	CASRASSISYEQYF
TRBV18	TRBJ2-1	CASSPTTSGRAGEQFF
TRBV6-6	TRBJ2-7	CASRSGGRSYEQYF
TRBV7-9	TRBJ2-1	CASSFGTSLIQYEQFF
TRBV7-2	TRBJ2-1	CASSLAVEQFF
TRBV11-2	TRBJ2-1	CASSLGFNEQFF
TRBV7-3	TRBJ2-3	CASSFPGYTDTQYF
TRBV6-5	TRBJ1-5	CASSSAVSNQPQHF
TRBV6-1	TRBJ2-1	CASSSSGSSYNEQFF
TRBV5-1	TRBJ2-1	CASSLTAGGPNEQFF
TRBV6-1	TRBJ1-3	CASSRQGEAGNTIYF
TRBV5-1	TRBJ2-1	CASSLLAGGLNEQFF
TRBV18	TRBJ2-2	CASSPFGTGELFF
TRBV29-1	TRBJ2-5	CSLCLQANQETQYF
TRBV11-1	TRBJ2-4	CASSRQGGKNIQYF
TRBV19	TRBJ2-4	CASSTRTGGPHF
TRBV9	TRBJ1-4	CASSGGQGAPTNEKLFF
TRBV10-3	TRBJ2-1	CAISGAGEVYEQFF
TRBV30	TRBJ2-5	CAWSGDQEETQYF
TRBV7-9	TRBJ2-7	CASSFRETDYEQYF
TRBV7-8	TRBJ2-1	CASSDKRLAGAGGGYNEQFF
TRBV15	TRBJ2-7	CATSREGGWALGSYEQYF
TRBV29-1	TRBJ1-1	CSVGTGGNTEAFF